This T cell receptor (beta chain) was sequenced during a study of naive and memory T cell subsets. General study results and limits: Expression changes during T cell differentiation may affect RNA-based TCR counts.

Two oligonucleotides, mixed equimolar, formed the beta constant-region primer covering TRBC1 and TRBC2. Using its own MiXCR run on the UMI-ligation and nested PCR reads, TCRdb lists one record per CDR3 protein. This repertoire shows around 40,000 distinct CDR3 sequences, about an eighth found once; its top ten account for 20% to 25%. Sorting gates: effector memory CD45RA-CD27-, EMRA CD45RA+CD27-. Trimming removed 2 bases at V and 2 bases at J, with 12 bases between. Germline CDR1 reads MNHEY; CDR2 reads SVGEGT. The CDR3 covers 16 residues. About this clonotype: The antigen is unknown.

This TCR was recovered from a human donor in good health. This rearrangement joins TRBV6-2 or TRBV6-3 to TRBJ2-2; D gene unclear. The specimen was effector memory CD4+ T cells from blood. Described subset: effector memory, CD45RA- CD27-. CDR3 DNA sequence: TGTGCCAGCAGTTACACACGACGGACCAACACCGGGGAGCTGTTTTTT. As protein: CASSYTRRTNTGELFF.